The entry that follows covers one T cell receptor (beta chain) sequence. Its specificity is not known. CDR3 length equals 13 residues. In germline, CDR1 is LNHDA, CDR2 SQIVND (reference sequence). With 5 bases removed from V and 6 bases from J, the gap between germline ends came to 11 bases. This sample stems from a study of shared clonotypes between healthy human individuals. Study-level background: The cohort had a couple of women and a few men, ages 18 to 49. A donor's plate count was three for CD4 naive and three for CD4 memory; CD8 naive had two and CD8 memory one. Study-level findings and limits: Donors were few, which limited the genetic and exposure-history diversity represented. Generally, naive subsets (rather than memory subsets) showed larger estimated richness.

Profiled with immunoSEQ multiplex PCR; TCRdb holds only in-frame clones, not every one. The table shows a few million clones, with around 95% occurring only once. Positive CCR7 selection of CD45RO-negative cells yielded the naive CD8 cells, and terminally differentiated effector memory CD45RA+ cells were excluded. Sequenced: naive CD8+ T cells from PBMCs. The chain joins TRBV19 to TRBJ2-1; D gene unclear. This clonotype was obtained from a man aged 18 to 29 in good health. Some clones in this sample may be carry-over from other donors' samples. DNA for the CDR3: TGTGCCAGTAGTCTCGGAATGAGCAATGAGCAGTTCTTC. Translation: CASSLGMSNEQFF.